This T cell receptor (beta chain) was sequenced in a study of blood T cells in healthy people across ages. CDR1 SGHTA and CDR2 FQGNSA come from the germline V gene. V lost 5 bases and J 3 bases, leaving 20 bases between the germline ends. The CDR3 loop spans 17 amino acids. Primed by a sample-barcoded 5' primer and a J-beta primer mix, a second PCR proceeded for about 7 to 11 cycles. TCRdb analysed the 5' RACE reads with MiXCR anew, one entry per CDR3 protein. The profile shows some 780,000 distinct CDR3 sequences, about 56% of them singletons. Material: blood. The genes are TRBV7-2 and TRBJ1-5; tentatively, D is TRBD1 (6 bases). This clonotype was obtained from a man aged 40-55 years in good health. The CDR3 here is CASSRSGTSSYNQPQHF. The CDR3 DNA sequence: TGTGCCAGCAGCCGTTCCGGGACAAGCTCCTACAATCAGCCCCAGCATTTT.